These T cell receptor beta chains were read from a single sample in a study of blood T cells in healthy people across ages. TCRdb reprocessed the 5' RACE reads via MiXCR and lists one record per CDR3 protein. Of some 1,500,000 distinct CDR3 sequences in the sample, 40% to 45% were seen once. The source material was blood. The receptors derive from a woman aged 18 to 35 in good health. Both conserved end residues are part of each CDR3. D genes are given only for firm matches. Some rows have no size entry. The others give once, few or many, or a class for an expanded clone.

clone_size d_call j_call v_call cdr3_nt cdr3_aa
few . TRBJ2-7 TRBV4-3 TGCGCCAGCAGCCAAGACGGGACTGGCAATGAGCAGTACTTC CASSQDGTGNEQYF
few . TRBJ2-1 TRBV24-1 TGTGCCACCAGTGATCCCCCGTCGAGTGAGCAGTTCTTC CATSDPPSSEQFF
. . TRBJ2-7 TRBV28 TGTGCCAGTTCAGGCTGGGCAGCAAACTACGAGCAGTACTTC CASSGWAANYEQYF
. . TRBJ1-2 TRBV7-9 TGTGCCAGCAGCTTCGTGGATGGCTACACCTTC CASSFVDGYTF
. TRBD2 TRBJ2-7 TRBV4-1 TGCGCCAGCAGCCAAGGACGGACTAGCGGGCCATACAATGAGCAGTACTTC CASSQGRTSGPYNEQYF
. . TRBJ1-5 TRBV2 TGTGCCAGCAGAACAGAGGGCCGGCAGCCCCAGCATTTT CASRTEGRQPQHF
. TRBD2 TRBJ2-7 TRBV3-1 TGTGCCAGCAGCCAAGATAGGGCGACTAGCGGGTACGAGCAGTACTTC CASSQDRATSGYEQYF
few . TRBJ2-1 TRBV5-1 TGCGCCAGCGTTGGGTATGGGGAGCAGTTCTTC CASVGYGEQFF
. . TRBJ1-1 TRBV9 TGTGCCAGCAGGGTGGCCACCAATTACAACGCTGAAGCTTTCTTT CASRVATNYNAEAFF
many . TRBJ1-1 TRBV4-3 TGCGCCAGCAGCCAAGATTCCGGAGGAACTGAAGCTTTCTTT CASSQDSGGTEAFF
. . TRBJ2-3 TRBV10-3 TGTGCCATCAGTGAGTCAAACAGGGCCCCAGATACGCAGTATTTT CAISESNRAPDTQYF
. TRBD1 TRBJ2-5 TRBV27 TGTGCCAGCAGTTATGGGGGACAGGGAAAGACCCAGTACTTC CASSYGGQGKTQYF
. . TRBJ2-7 TRBV28 TGTGCCAGCATCGATAGCTCCTACGAGCAGTACTTC CASIDSSYEQYF
few . TRBJ1-1 TRBV6-5 TGTGCCAGCAGCCGGGGGGGCAGGTCGATCACTGAAGCTTTCTTT CASSRGGRSITEAFF
. . TRBJ1-2 TRBV6-2/TRBV6-3 TGTGCCAACAGTTACTCTTCTGGCTATGGCTACACCTTC CANSYSSGYGYTF
. . TRBJ1-5 TRBV6-5 TGTGCCAGCAGCCTAGACTATAATAGCAATCAGCCCCAGCATTTT CASSLDYNSNQPQHF
few . TRBJ1-5 TRBV12-3/TRBV12-4 TGTGCCAGCAGTACCCAGGGAGGGCTTCAGCCCCAGCATTTT CASSTQGGLQPQHF
few . TRBJ2-7 TRBV11-1 TGTGCCAGCAGCTCCCGGGAGACTAGTTTCCCCTACGAGCAGTACTTC CASSSRETSFPYEQYF
. TRBD1 TRBJ2-6 TRBV7-9 TGTGCCAGCAGCCAAGATTTAGGGACAGCGCGGACCTCTGGGGCCAACGTCCTGACTTTC CASSQDLGTARTSGANVLTF
. . TRBJ1-1 TRBV3-1 TGTACCAGCAGCCCCCTGGGGGCTTATACTGAAGCTTTCTTT CTSSPLGAYTEAFF
. . TRBJ2-3 TRBV12-3/TRBV12-4 TGTGCCAGCAGTTTAGCAGGTTTCGGCACAGATACGCAGTATTTT CASSLAGFGTDTQYF
few . TRBJ2-1 TRBV30 TGTGCCTGGAGTGTTTGGGCGGAACAGACAAACTACAATGAGCAGTTCTTC CAWSVWAEQTNYNEQFF
. . TRBJ2-1 TRBV29-1 TGCAGCGTTGACGTAGCAGAAGCGGCCTACAATGAGCAGTTCTTC CSVDVAEAAYNEQFF